This T cell receptor beta chain was profiled in a study of cytomegalovirus exposure and HLA in healthy donors. This clone was observed a handful of times. In the PCR, 60 Vbeta and 13 Jbeta primers were used. Measured with immunoSEQ multiplex PCR; TCRdb has only the in-frame clones, and not every one. The table shows some 150,000 clones, with around 83% occurring only once. CDR3 length equals 14 residues. Trimming took off 0 bases at V and 4 bases at J, with 10 bases between the two ends. The germline CDR1 and CDR2 sequences are SGDLS and YYNGEE. The chain carries TRBV9 and TRBJ1-1; the D gene is possibly TRBD1 (6 bases). The sample consisted of PBMCs. The clonotype originates from a man aged 35-49 years in good health and CMV-seropositive. CDR3 sequence reads: CASSVAGGLTEAFF. Here the CDR3 DNA reads TGTGCCAGCAGCGTAGCGGGGGGGCTCACTGAAGCTTTCTTT.